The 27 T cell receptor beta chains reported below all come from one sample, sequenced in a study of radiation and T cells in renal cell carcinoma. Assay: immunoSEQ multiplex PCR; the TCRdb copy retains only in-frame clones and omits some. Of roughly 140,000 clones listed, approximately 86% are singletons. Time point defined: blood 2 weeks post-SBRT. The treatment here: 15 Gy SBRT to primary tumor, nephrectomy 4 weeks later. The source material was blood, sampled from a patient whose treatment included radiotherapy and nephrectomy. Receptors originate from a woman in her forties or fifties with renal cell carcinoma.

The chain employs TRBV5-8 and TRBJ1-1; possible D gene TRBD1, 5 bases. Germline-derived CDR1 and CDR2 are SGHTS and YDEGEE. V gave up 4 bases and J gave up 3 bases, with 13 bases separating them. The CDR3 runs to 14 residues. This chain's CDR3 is CASSPRQYYTEAFF. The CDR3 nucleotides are TGTGCCAGCAGCCCACGACAGTACTACACTGAAGCTTTCTTT.

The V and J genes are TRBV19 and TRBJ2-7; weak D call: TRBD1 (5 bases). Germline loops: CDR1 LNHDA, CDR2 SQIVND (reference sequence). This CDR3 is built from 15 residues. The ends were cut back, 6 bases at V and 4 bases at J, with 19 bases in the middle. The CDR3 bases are TGTGCCAGTAGCTTCGATGGGGCCTGGACGTACGAGCAGTACTTC. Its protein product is CASSFDGAWTYEQYF.

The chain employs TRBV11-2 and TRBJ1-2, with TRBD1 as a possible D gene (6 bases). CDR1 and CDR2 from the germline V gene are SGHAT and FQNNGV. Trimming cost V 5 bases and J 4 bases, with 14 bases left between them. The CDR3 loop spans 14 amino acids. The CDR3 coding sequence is TGTGCCAGCAGCGTCACAGGGTCGGGCTATGGCTACACCTTC. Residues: CASSVTGSGYGYTF.

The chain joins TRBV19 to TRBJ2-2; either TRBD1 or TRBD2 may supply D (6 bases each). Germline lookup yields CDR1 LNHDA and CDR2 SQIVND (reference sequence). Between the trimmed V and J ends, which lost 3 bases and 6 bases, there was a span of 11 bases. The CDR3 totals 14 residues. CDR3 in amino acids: CASSISGAPGELFF. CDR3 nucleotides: TGTGCCAGTAGTATCTCGGGGGCCCCCGGGGAGCTGTTTTTT.

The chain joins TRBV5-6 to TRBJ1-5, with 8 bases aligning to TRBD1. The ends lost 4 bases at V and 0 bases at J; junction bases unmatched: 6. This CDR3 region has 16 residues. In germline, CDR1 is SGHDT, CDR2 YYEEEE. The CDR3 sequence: CASSEGTGYSNQPQHF. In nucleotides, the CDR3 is TGTGCCAGCAGCGAAGGGACAGGTTATAGCAATCAGCCCCAGCATTTT.

CDR3 loop: CASSLTRDSAQYF. CDR3 nucleotide sequence: TGTGCCAGCAGCTTAACCCGAGACAGTGCGCAGTACTTC. The chain employs TRBV7-3 and TRBJ2-7; a possible D gene is TRBD1 (5 bases). Trimming stripped 0 bases from V and 9 bases from J, with 12 bases between. This CDR3 is 13 amino acids long. Germline CDR1 and CDR2: SGHTA and FQGTGA.

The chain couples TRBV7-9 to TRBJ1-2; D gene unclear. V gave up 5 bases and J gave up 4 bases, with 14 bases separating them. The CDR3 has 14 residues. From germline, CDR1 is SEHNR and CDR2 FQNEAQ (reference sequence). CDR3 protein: CASSLGGGSYGYTF. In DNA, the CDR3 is TGTGCCAGCAGCCTGGGAGGAGGTAGCTATGGCTACACCTTC.

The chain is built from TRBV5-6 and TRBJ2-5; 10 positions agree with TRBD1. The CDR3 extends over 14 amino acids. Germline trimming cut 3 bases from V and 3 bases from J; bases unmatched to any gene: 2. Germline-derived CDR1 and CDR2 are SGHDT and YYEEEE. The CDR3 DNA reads TGTGCCAGCAGCTGGGGGACAGGGGAAGAGACCCAGTACTTC. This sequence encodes CASSWGTGEETQYF.

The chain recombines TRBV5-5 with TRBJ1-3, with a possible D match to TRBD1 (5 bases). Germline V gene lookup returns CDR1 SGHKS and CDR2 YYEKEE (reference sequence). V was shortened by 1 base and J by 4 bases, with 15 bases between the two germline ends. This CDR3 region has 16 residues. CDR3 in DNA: TGTGCCAGCAGCTTGCGGGGACGTTTTCCGGGAAACACCATATATTTT. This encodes CASSLRGRFPGNTIYF.

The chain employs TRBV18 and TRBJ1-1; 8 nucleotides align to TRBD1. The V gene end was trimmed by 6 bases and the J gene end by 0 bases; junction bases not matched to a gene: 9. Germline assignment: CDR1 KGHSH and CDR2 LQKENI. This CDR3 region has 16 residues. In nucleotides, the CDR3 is TGTGCCAGCTCGCCGACAGGGGTAATCATGAACACTGAAGCTTTCTTT. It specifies CASSPTGVIMNTEAFF.

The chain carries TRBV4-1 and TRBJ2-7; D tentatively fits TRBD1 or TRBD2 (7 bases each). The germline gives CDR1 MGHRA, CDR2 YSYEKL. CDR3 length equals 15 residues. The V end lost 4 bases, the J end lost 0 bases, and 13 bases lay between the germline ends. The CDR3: CASSRGGDSSYEQYF. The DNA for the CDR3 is TGCGCCAGCAGCCGAGGGGGGGACAGCTCCTACGAGCAGTACTTC.

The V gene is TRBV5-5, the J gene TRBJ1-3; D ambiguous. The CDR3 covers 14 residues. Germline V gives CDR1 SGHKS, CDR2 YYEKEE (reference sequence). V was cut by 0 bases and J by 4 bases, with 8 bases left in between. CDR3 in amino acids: CASSLGVRGNTIYF. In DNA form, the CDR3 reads TGTGCCAGCAGCTTGGGAGTTAGAGGAAACACCATATATTTT.

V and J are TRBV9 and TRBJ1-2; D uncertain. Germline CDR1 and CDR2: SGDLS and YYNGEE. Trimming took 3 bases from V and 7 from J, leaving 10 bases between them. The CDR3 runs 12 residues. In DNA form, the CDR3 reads TGTGCCAGCAGCGAGTGGTCCGGTGGCTACACCTTC. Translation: CASSEWSGGYTF.

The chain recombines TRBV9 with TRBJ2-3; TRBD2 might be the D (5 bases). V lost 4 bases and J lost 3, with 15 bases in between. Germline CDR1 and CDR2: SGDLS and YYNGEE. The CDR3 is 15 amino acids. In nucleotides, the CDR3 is TGTGCCAGCAGCCCCGGGATACTCGGTACAGATACGCAGTATTTT. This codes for CASSPGILGTDTQYF.

The CDR3 sequence is CASSEGVVYLYTF. The CDR3 DNA follows: TGTGCCAGCAGTGAAGGTGTGGTTTATCTCTACACCTTC. This chain joins TRBV2 and TRBJ1-2; D gene ambiguous. The CDR3 sequence is 13 residues long. Germline values: CDR1 SNHLY, CDR2 FYNNEI. The V end lost 1 base, the J end lost 10 bases, and 13 bases lay between the germline ends.

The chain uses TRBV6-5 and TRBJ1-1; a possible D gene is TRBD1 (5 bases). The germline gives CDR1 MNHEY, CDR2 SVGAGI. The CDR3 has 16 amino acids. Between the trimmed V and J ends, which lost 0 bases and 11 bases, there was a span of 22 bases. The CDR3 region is CASSYSTSKTASGAFF. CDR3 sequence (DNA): TGTGCCAGCAGTTACTCAACCTCAAAGACAGCCTCGGGGGCTTTCTTT.

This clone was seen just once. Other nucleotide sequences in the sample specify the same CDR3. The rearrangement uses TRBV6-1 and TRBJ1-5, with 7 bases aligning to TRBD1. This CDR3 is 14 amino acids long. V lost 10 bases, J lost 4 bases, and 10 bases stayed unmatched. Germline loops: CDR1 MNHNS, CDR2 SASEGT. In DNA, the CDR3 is TGTGCCACCCAGGAGGGGGCAGCAAATCAGCCCCAGCATTTT. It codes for CATQEGAANQPQHF.

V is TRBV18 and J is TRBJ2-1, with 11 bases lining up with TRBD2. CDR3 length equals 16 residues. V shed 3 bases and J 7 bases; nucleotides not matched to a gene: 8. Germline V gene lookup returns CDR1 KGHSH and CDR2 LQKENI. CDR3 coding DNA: TGTGCCAGCTCACCCCTACTAGCGGGGGTATCGAATGAGCAGTTCTTC. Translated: CASSPLLAGVSNEQFF.

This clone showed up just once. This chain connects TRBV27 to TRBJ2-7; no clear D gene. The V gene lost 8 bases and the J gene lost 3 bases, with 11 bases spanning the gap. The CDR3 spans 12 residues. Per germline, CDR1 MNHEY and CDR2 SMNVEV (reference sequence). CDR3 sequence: CASGRTRYEQYF. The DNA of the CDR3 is TGTGCCAGCGGACGAACCCGCTACGAGCAGTACTTC.

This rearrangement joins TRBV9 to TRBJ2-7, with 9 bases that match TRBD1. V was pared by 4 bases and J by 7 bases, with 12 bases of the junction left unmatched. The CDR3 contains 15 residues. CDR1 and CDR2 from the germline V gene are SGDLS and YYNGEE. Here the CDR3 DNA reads TGTGCCAGCAGCCCCCAGGCACAGGGGGCTGGGGAGCAGTACTTC. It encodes CASSPQAQGAGEQYF.

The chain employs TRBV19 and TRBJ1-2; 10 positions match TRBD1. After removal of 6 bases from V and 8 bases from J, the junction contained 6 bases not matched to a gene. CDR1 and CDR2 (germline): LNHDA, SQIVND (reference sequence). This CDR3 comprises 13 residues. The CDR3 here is CASSDRGRGGYTF. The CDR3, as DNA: TGTGCCAGTAGCGACAGGGGGCGCGGCGGCTACACCTTC.

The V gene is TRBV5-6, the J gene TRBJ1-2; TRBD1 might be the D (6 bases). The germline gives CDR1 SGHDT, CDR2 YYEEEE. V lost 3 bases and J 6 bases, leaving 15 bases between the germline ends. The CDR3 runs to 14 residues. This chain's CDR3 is CASSSPAGVDGYTF. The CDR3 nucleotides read TGTGCCAGCAGCTCCCCCGCAGGGGTTGATGGCTACACCTTC.

The CDR3 region has the DNA TGTGCCAGCAGCGCTCAGGGGGCTCTCCAAGAGACCCAGTACTTC. Protein sequence: CASSAQGALQETQYF. The chain couples TRBV9 to TRBJ2-5; TRBD1 agrees at 8 bases. The CDR3 covers 15 residues. The germline CDR1 and CDR2 sequences are SGDLS and YYNGEE. Unmatched junction bases numbered 5, after V lost 3 bases and J lost 1 base. The entire variable domain, with the rest obtained from reference TRBV9 and TRBJ2-5, is as follows: DSGVTQTPKHLITATGQRVTLRCSPRSGDLSVYWYQQSLDQGLQFLIQYYNGEERAKGNILERFSAQQFPDLHSELNLSSLELGDSALYFCASSAQGALQETQYFGPGTRLLVL.

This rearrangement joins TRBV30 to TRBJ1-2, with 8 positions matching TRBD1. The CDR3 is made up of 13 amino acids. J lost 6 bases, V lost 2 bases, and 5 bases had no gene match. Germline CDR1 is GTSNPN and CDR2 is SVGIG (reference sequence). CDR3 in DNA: TGTGCCTGGAGTCCGGACAGGGAAAATGGCTACACCTTC. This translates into CAWSPDRENGYTF.

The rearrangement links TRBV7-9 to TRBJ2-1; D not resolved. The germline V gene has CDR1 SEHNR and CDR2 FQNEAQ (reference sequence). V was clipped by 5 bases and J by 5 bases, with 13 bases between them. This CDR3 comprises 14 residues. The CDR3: CASSPPRAHNEQFF. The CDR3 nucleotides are TGTGCCAGCAGCCCCCCCCGGGCTCACAATGAGCAGTTCTTC.

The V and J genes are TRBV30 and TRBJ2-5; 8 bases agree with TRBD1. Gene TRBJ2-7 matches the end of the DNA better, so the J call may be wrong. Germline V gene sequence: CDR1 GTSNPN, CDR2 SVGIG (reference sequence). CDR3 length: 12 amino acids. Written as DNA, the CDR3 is TGTGCCTGGAGCAGGACAGGGTACGAGCAGTACTTC. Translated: CAWSRTGYEQYF.

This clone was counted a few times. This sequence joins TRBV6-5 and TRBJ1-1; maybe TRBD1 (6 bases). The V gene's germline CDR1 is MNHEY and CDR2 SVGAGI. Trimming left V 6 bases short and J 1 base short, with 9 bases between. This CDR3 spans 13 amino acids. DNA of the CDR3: TGTGCCAGCAGCGTGGACAGGAACACTGAAGCTTTCTTT. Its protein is CASSVDRNTEAFF.